The clone carrying this T cell receptor beta chain was counted at least ten times. This sample is part of a study of low-dose radiotherapy and immunotherapy resistance in tumors. CDR1 is SGHVS and CDR2 is FQNEAQ in the germline V gene. The CDR3 sequence is 16 residues long. Trimming stripped 3 bases from V and 4 bases from J, with 17 bases between. This sample's time point: before trial treatment. TRAV- and TRBV-specific primers were used for first-strand cDNA, which covered alpha and beta chains. TCRs were put through approximately 20 PCR cycles of amplification with Phusion. A constant-region primer and the V-primer adapter served as the primer pair. TCRdb re-called the reads through MiXCR, storing one row per CDR3 protein. In the table there are around 90,000 distinct CDR3 sequences, approximately 19% of which are singletons.

The receptor was isolated from a male donor with prostate cancer. This material consisted of PBMCs, taken before treatment. The V call is TRBV7-8, the J call TRBJ2-3, with D possibly being TRBD1 (7 bases). Written as DNA, the CDR3 is TGTGCCAGCAGCTTTGCCGGGACTCAGGGGGCAGATACGCAGTATTTT. The encoded protein is CASSFAGTQGADTQYF.